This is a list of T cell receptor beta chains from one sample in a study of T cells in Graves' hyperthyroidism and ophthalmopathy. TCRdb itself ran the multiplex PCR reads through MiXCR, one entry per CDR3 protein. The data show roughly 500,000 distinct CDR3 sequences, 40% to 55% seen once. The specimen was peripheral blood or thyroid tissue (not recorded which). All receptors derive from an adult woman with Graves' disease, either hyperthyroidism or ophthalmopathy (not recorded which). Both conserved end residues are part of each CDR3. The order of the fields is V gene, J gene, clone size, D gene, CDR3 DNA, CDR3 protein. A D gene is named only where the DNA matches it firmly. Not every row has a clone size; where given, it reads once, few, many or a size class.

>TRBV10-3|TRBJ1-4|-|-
TGTGCCATCAGTCCGGCCGGCGGGGCAACTAATGAAAAACTGTTTTTT
CAISPAGGATNEKLFF
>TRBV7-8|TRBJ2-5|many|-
TGTGCCAGCAGCTTAGTCTTCGCCGACTCGCGAGAGACCCAGTACTTC
CASSLVFADSRETQYF
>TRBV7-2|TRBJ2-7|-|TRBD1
TGTGCCAGCAGCTTAACCCGGACAGGGGCCAGCTACGAGCAGTACTTC
CASSLTRTGASYEQYF
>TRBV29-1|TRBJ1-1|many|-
TGCAGCGTTGTGTTTCTGGGAGAGAACACTGAAGCTTTCTTT
CSVVFLGENTEAFF
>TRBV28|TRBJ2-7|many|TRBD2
TGTGCCAGCAGTGCGACTAGCGGGATCTCCGAGCAGTACTTC
CASSATSGISEQYF
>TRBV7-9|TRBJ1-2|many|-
TGTGCCAGCAGCCCGCCGGGGGGTCATGGCTACACCTTC
CASSPPGGHGYTF
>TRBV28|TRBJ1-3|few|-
TGCGCCAGCAACCTGGGACGTGGTGGCACCATATATTTT
CASNLGRGGTIYF
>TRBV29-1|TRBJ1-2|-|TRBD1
TGCAGCGGGGGGACAGCCTTCCATGGCTACACCTTC
CSGGTAFHGYTF
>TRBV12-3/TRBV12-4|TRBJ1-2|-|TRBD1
TGTGCCAGCAGTTGGCCGGGACAGGTCTATGGCTACACCTTC
CASSWPGQVYGYTF
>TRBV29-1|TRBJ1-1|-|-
TGCAGCGTTGAGGGGGCGCGGGTTAACACTGAAGCTTTCTTT
CSVEGARVNTEAFF
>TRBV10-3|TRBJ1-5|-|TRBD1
TGTGCCAGCAACATGGGACAGGGAAACAGTCAGCCCCAGCATTTT
CASNMGQGNSQPQHF
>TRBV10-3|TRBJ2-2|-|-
TGTGCCATCAGTGTTTCCCTAGAATTCACCGGGGAGCTGTTTTTT
CAISVSLEFTGELFF
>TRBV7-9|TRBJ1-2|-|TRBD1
TGTGCCAGCAGCTTCGGGCGGGGACAGGGCGACTATGGCTACACCTTC
CASSFGRGQGDYGYTF
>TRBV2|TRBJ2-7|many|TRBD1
TGTGCCAGCAGTGGGGACAGCTACGAGCAGTACTTC
CASSGDSYEQYF
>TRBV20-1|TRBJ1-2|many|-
TGCAGTGCGCTAGGGGAGTTGGGCTATGGCTACACCTTC
CSALGELGYGYTF
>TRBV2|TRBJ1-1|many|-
TGTGCCAGCAGGAGACAGTTCCACACTGAAGCTTTCTTT
CASRRQFHTEAFF
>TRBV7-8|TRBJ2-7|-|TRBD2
TGTGCCAGTCAAGCAGCGGGAACCTACGAGCAGTACTTC
CASQAAGTYEQYF
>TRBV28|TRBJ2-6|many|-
TGTGCCACCAGAGCCTTATGGGGCGGTGGGGCCAACGTCCTGACTTTC
CATRALWGGGANVLTF